The 10 T cell receptor beta chains presented below share a single source sample, sequenced in a study of blood T cell repertoires in COVID-19. Profiling relied on immunoSEQ multiplex PCR, and the TCRdb table lists in-frame clones only, not all of them. The table lists 50,000 to 65,000 clones, roughly 82% of them singletons. Sequencing input: peripheral blood. Every receptor here comes from a woman aged 60 to 75 with acute or convalescent COVID-19.

The J gene is TRBJ1-4, the V gene TRBV6-4; no firm D call. The CDR3 has 13 amino acids. V lost 11 bases and J 8 bases, leaving 18 bases between the germline ends. Germline V gene data show CDR1 as MRHNA and CDR2 as SNTAGT. CDR3 coding DNA: TGTGCCCTTACGCCGGGTCGTGAGGAAAAACTGTTTTTT. Protein sequence: CALTPGREEKLFF.

Only a few counts were recorded for this clone. The chain carries TRBV15 and TRBJ1-3; D unclear. CDR1 is LNHNV and CDR2 is YYDKDF in the germline V gene (reference sequence). This CDR3 is built from 13 residues. Trimming took 0 bases from V and 4 from J, leaving 4 bases between them. The CDR3 region is CATSRDPGNTIYF. DNA of the CDR3: TGTGCCACCAGCAGAGATCCGGGAAACACCATATATTTT.

The V gene is TRBV27, the J gene TRBJ2-2, with 7 bases identical to TRBD1. The CDR3 consists of 14 residues. Trimming took 4 bases from V and 1 from J; bases not matched to a gene: 0. Germline V gene lookup returns CDR1 MNHEY and CDR2 SMNVEV (reference sequence). This CDR3 reads CASSYRGNTGELFF. Here the CDR3 DNA reads TGTGCCAGCAGTTACAGGGGGAACACCGGGGAGCTGTTTTTT.

The gene calls are TRBV4-1 and TRBJ2-2, with 10 bases lining up with TRBD1. V lost 1 base, J lost 3 bases, and 5 bases stayed unmatched. Germline V CDR1 and CDR2: MGHRA, YSYEKL. This CDR3 is 17 amino acids long. CDR3 coding DNA: TGCGCCAGCAGCCAAGGGCGACAGGGGGCTTACACCGGGGAGCTGTTTTTT. Residues: CASSQGRQGAYTGELFF.

With respect to this clone: An end of the junction differs from the germline gene, which may be a read error. The V call is TRBV5-8, the J call TRBJ2-7, with D maybe TRBD1 (6 bases). This CDR3 has 14 amino acids. CDR1 SGHTS and CDR2 YDEGEE come from the germline V gene. As DNA, the CDR3 is TGTGCCGGCAGCTTGGGGACACTGGACTACGAGCAGTACTTC. Amino acid sequence: CAGSLGTLDYEQYF.

The gene calls are TRBV7-8 and TRBJ2-5; D gene unclear. The V gene's germline CDR1 is SGHVS and CDR2 FQNEAQ. The V gene lost 5 bases and the J gene lost 2 bases, with 6 bases spanning the gap. This CDR3 has 12 residues. In DNA, the CDR3 is TGTGCCAGCAGCCCGCAGCAAGAGACCCAGTACTTC. It translates to CASSPQQETQYF.

The chain is built from TRBV19 and TRBJ1-2, with a tentative D call TRBD1 (5 bases). V was trimmed by 2 bases and J by 0 bases, leaving 13 bases between them. The CDR3 runs 16 residues. The germline CDR1 and CDR2 sequences are LNHDA and SQIVND (reference sequence). The CDR3: CASSILRGMTNYGYTF. The CDR3 nucleotides are TGTGCCAGTAGTATACTTCGGGGGATGACTAACTATGGCTACACCTTC.

This clone was observed a few times. The chain carries TRBV25-1 and TRBJ1-3; 9 nucleotides match TRBD1. Germline-derived CDR1 and CDR2 are MGHDK and SYGVNS. The V gene end was trimmed by 3 bases and the J gene end by 12 bases; junction bases not matched to a gene: 3. The CDR3 is made up of 12 amino acids. The CDR3 DNA follows: TGTGCCAGCAGTGAGGGACAGGGAAACATATATTTT. It is translated as CASSEGQGNIYF.

This chain uses TRBV7-8 with TRBJ1-6, with 10 bases matching TRBD1. This CDR3 has 17 amino acids. J was trimmed by 10 bases and V by 6 bases; bases with no gene match: 15. Germline CDR1 SGHVS, CDR2 FQNEAQ. This CDR3 is CASSSVTGTGVRSPLHF. In DNA, the CDR3 is TGTGCCAGCAGTTCGGTAACCGGGACAGGGGTTCGGTCACCCCTCCACTTT.

This clone was detected once. The chain is built from TRBV5-1 and TRBJ1-3; tentative D call: TRBD1 (5 bases). CDR1 is SGHRS and CDR2 is YFSETQ in the germline V gene. V was cut by 4 bases and J by 6 bases, with 14 bases left in between. CDR3 length: 14 residues. The DNA for the CDR3 is TGCGCCAGCAGCCCGTCCGGGGGAACAAACACCATATATTTT. Translation: CASSPSGGTNTIYF.